Listed below are T cell receptor beta chains from one sample, sequenced in a study of CD8 T cells in ankylosing spondylitis. MiXCR was run by TCRdb on the 5' RACE reads, yielding one entry per CDR3 protein. The data contain fewer than 250,000 distinct CDR3 sequences, roughly 25% of them seen just once; the ten biggest clones take up about 6.2%. Sequenced: blood, either unsorted or a sorted T cell fraction (not recorded which). Receptor source: a male donor with ankylosing spondylitis or in good health (not recorded which). Each CDR3 is given with its conserved first and last residue. Fields, in order: V gene, J gene, clone size, D gene, CDR3 DNA, CDR3 protein. A D gene is named only where the DNA matches it firmly. A row's size may be missing; if present it is once, few, many or a size class.

V gene: TRBV29-1
J gene: TRBJ1-1
clone size: -
D gene: -
CDR3 DNA: TGCAGCGTTGGTAGCAGCAGCACTGAAGCTTTCTTT
CDR3 protein: CSVGSSSTEAFF

V gene: TRBV20-1
J gene: TRBJ1-1
clone size: few
D gene: -
CDR3 DNA: TGCAGTGCTAGGGGTTGGGATATGAACACTGAAGCTTTCTTT
CDR3 protein: CSARGWDMNTEAFF

V gene: TRBV3-1
J gene: TRBJ2-3
clone size: many
D gene: TRBD2
CDR3 DNA: TGTGCCAGCAGCCAAGCTTTTAGGCGGGAGTATACAGATACGCAGTATTTT
CDR3 protein: CASSQAFRREYTDTQYF

V gene: TRBV5-1
J gene: TRBJ2-6
clone size: many
D gene: TRBD1
CDR3 DNA: TGCGCCAGCACCGGGACAGGGGTTCCTGGGGCCAACGTCCTGACTTTC
CDR3 protein: CASTGTGVPGANVLTF

V gene: TRBV29-1
J gene: TRBJ2-7
clone size: few
D gene: -
CDR3 DNA: TGCAGCGTGGTCCCGGGCCCCAAAAATTACGAGCAGTACTTC
CDR3 protein: CSVVPGPKNYEQYF

V gene: TRBV20-1
J gene: TRBJ2-2
clone size: many
D gene: -
CDR3 DNA: TGCAGTGCTCGGATGGGATACACCGGGGAGCTGTTTTTT
CDR3 protein: CSARMGYTGELFF

V gene: TRBV5-6
J gene: TRBJ1-2
clone size: once
D gene: -
CDR3 DNA: TGTGCCAGCAGCTTCTGGCAGGGCAGGGGCTACACCTTC
CDR3 protein: CASSFWQGRGYTF

V gene: TRBV20-1
J gene: TRBJ2-7
clone size: many
D gene: -
CDR3 DNA: TGCAGTGCTAGAGATGCCCAGCGGGCTGCCTACGAGCAGTACTTC
CDR3 protein: CSARDAQRAAYEQYF

V gene: TRBV28
J gene: TRBJ1-6
clone size: -
D gene: -
CDR3 DNA: TGTGCCAGCAGTTTATCCCTTTCCTCGGCCGGGAGTAGGAATTCACCCCTCCACTTT
CDR3 protein: CASSLSLSSAGSRNSPLHF

V gene: TRBV29-1
J gene: TRBJ2-3
clone size: few
D gene: TRBD2
CDR3 DNA: TGCAGCGTTGAAGGGCTACTAGCGGGGGGCACAGATACGCAGTATTTT
CDR3 protein: CSVEGLLAGGTDTQYF

V gene: TRBV3-1
J gene: TRBJ1-1
clone size: -
D gene: TRBD1
CDR3 DNA: TGTGCCACCTCGGACAGGGTCCAAGCTTTCTTT
CDR3 protein: CATSDRVQAFF

V gene: TRBV4-3
J gene: TRBJ2-3
clone size: -
D gene: -
CDR3 DNA: TGCGCCAGCAGCCAAGAAGCGTTAGCGTCTAGCACAGATACGCAGTATTTT
CDR3 protein: CASSQEALASSTDTQYF

V gene: TRBV3-1
J gene: TRBJ2-7
clone size: once
D gene: -
CDR3 DNA: TGTGCCAGCAGCCAAGATTTAGAGTCCGCAAATAGGGGCGAGCAGTACTTC
CDR3 protein: CASSQDLESANRGEQYF

V gene: TRBV7-9
J gene: TRBJ2-1
clone size: few
D gene: -
CDR3 DNA: TGTGCCAGCAGCTCTAGCATTCCCCTTGTCTCCTACAATGAGCAGTTCTTC
CDR3 protein: CASSSSIPLVSYNEQFF

V gene: TRBV6-1
J gene: TRBJ1-6
clone size: many
D gene: -
CDR3 DNA: TGTGCCAGCAGTCAGCCGGCCGTCCACAGGGTTCGAGATTCACCCCTCCACTTT
CDR3 protein: CASSQPAVHRVRDSPLHF

V gene: TRBV5-1
J gene: TRBJ2-1
clone size: many
D gene: -
CDR3 DNA: TGCGCCAGCAGCTTCAACAGGGACCATGAGCAGTTCTTC
CDR3 protein: CASSFNRDHEQFF

V gene: TRBV15
J gene: TRBJ2-3
clone size: many
D gene: -
CDR3 DNA: TGTGCCACCAGCAGTCCTCGTAGAATAGATACGCAGTATTTT
CDR3 protein: CATSSPRRIDTQYF

V gene: TRBV28
J gene: TRBJ2-5
clone size: few
D gene: -
CDR3 DNA: TGTGCCAGCAGTTTGACCGGGCCACGAGAGACCCAGTACTTC
CDR3 protein: CASSLTGPRETQYF

V gene: TRBV2
J gene: TRBJ2-3
clone size: -
D gene: -
CDR3 DNA: TGTGCCACAACTAGTAGCACAGATACGCAGTATTTT
CDR3 protein: CATTSSTDTQYF

V gene: TRBV12-3/TRBV12-4
J gene: TRBJ2-4
clone size: once
D gene: -
CDR3 DNA: TGTGCCAGCAGTCCCGACAGGCGGAGCATTCAGTACTTC
CDR3 protein: CASSPDRRSIQYF

V gene: TRBV11-2
J gene: TRBJ2-5
clone size: -
D gene: -
CDR3 DNA: TGTGCCAGCCCCCTCTCTGGGGGGCTAGAGACCCAGTACTTC
CDR3 protein: CASPLSGGLETQYF

V gene: TRBV29-1
J gene: TRBJ1-2
clone size: many
D gene: TRBD1
CDR3 DNA: TGCAGCGTTCAGGGGGGCGGCTATGGCTACACCTTC
CDR3 protein: CSVQGGGYGYTF

V gene: TRBV7-9
J gene: TRBJ2-7
clone size: many
D gene: -
CDR3 DNA: TGTGCCAGCAGCTTAGGAGGCGGACCGATCTACGAGCAGTACTTC
CDR3 protein: CASSLGGGPIYEQYF

V gene: TRBV5-1
J gene: TRBJ2-6
clone size: few
D gene: -
CDR3 DNA: TGCGCCAGCAGCGCTGTCTCTGGGGCCAACGTCCTGACTTTC
CDR3 protein: CASSAVSGANVLTF

V gene: TRBV6-1
J gene: TRBJ2-2
clone size: few
D gene: TRBD1
CDR3 DNA: TGTGCCAGCAGGGACAGGGCCAGCGGGGAGCTGTTTTTT
CDR3 protein: CASRDRASGELFF

V gene: TRBV2
J gene: TRBJ2-5
clone size: -
D gene: -
CDR3 DNA: TGTGCCAGCAGACGGTCGGGGCTACAAGAGACCCAGTACTTC
CDR3 protein: CASRRSGLQETQYF

V gene: TRBV10-3
J gene: TRBJ2-3
clone size: few
D gene: TRBD2
CDR3 DNA: TGTGCCATCAGATCCGGGACTAGCGGGGGCACAGATACGCAGTATTTT
CDR3 protein: CAIRSGTSGGTDTQYF

V gene: TRBV20-1
J gene: TRBJ2-3
clone size: -
D gene: TRBD2
CDR3 DNA: TGCAGCGGGCCTAGCGGGCATACTAGCACAGATACGCAGTATTTT
CDR3 protein: CSGPSGHTSTDTQYF

V gene: TRBV20-1
J gene: TRBJ2-7
clone size: many
D gene: -
CDR3 DNA: TGCAGTGCTAGGTCCCTGGGCGGGGAAGCCTACGAGCAGTACTTC
CDR3 protein: CSARSLGGEAYEQYF

V gene: TRBV5-1
J gene: TRBJ2-3
clone size: many
D gene: -
CDR3 DNA: TGCGCCAGCAGCTTGGCCGGCGGTCTCACAGATACGCAGTATTTT
CDR3 protein: CASSLAGGLTDTQYF

V gene: TRBV29-1
J gene: TRBJ2-5
clone size: many
D gene: -
CDR3 DNA: TGCAGCGTTGGTCTTGGGGTTCACCAAGAGACCCAGTACTTC
CDR3 protein: CSVGLGVHQETQYF

V gene: TRBV20-1
J gene: TRBJ2-1
clone size: few
D gene: -
CDR3 DNA: TGCAGTGCTAGAGGAGACGGAGATGAGCAGTTCTTC
CDR3 protein: CSARGDGDEQFF

V gene: TRBV7-7
J gene: TRBJ2-2
clone size: many
D gene: TRBD1
CDR3 DNA: TGTGCTAGCAGACAGGGGATTAACACCGGGGAGCTGTTTTTT
CDR3 protein: CASRQGINTGELFF

V gene: TRBV18
J gene: TRBJ2-1
clone size: -
D gene: TRBD2
CDR3 DNA: TGTGCCAGCTCACCATCTCGGAGCGGGACCGCTTGGTTCTTC
CDR3 protein: CASSPSRSGTAWFF

V gene: TRBV9
J gene: TRBJ2-5
clone size: few
D gene: -
CDR3 DNA: TGTGCCAGCAGCGCACTATCAGCCCAAGAGACCCAGTACTTC
CDR3 protein: CASSALSAQETQYF

V gene: TRBV20-1
J gene: TRBJ2-3
clone size: few
D gene: -
CDR3 DNA: TGCAGTCAGGCCGATTGGCGGGATGATACGCAGTATTTT
CDR3 protein: CSQADWRDDTQYF

V gene: TRBV29-1
J gene: TRBJ2-6
clone size: few
D gene: -
CDR3 DNA: TGCAGCGTTGCGGGGACGATTGGTACCAACGTCCTGACTTTC
CDR3 protein: CSVAGTIGTNVLTF

V gene: TRBV20-1
J gene: TRBJ2-7
clone size: many
D gene: TRBD2
CDR3 DNA: TGCAGTGCTTCCGGGACTAGCGGGAGGGTAAGGAACGAGCAGTACTTC
CDR3 protein: CSASGTSGRVRNEQYF

V gene: TRBV24-1
J gene: TRBJ2-1
clone size: many
D gene: -
CDR3 DNA: TGTGCCACCAGTGGTGGGAGAACTCGGTACAATGAGCAGTTCTTC
CDR3 protein: CATSGGRTRYNEQFF

V gene: TRBV7-8
J gene: TRBJ2-1
clone size: few
D gene: TRBD2
CDR3 DNA: TGTGCCAGCAGCTTTGAGCTGGCTAGCGGGCGGACTTACAATGAGCAGTTCTTC
CDR3 protein: CASSFELASGRTYNEQFF

V gene: TRBV12-3/TRBV12-4
J gene: TRBJ2-1
clone size: -
D gene: -
CDR3 DNA: TGTGCCAGCAGTTTCAAGAGCTCCTACAATGAGCAGTTCTTC
CDR3 protein: CASSFKSSYNEQFF

V gene: TRBV6-1
J gene: TRBJ2-3
clone size: many
D gene: TRBD1
CDR3 DNA: TGTGCCAGCAGTAGGAGACAGGGTGGGATTACAGATACGCAGTATTTT
CDR3 protein: CASSRRQGGITDTQYF

V gene: TRBV7-2
J gene: TRBJ2-3
clone size: -
D gene: -
CDR3 DNA: TGTGCCAGCAGTAAAGCGGGCGGCCCAGATACGCAGTATTTT
CDR3 protein: CASSKAGGPDTQYF

V gene: TRBV7-9
J gene: TRBJ2-7
clone size: few
D gene: TRBD2
CDR3 DNA: TGTGCCAGCAGCTTAGCGGGACTACCATCCTACGAGCAGTACTTC
CDR3 protein: CASSLAGLPSYEQYF